The following is a TCR beta chain sequence with its context. The antigen it binds to is not known. Qualities for individual bases were not recorded, and no much larger clone is one base off. Peripheral blood CD8+ and CD4+ T cells from healthy donors, Susac syndrome patients and multiple sclerosis patients were profiled by high-throughput TCR beta sequencing. Susac syndrome patients met recently defined diagnostic criteria for definite or probable disease. CD8+ TEMRA cells were enriched by FACS, while bulk CD8+ and CD4+ T cells were purified by magnetic negative isolation. Blood was drawn into EDTA tubes, processed within 24 hours, and PBMCs were isolated by density gradient centrifugation. PBMCs intended for TCR sequencing were cryopreserved in liquid nitrogen and were subsequently thawed in a 37 degrees C water bath. The sorted or isolated CD4+, CD8+ and CD8+ TEMRA cells reached a purity of at least 90%.

RNA was extracted with the RNeasy kit and roughly 0.5 to 1 ug was reverse transcribed using random hexamers. TCR beta CDR3 regions were amplified with the immunoSEQ multiplex PCR assay covering 54 Vbeta and 13 Jbeta segments. PCR amplification bias was corrected using a synthetic template baseline for primer optimization and computational correction. The authors' analysis ran thus. Only productive sequences were kept, with reads annotated to V, D and J genes according to IMGT and analyzed in immunoSEQ Analyzer. Clonality was calculated as one minus the Shannon entropy normalized by log2 of the number of productive unique sequences. Public and private clones were assessed among the 100 most prevalent clones of each patient and control. A clone was defined as Susac-specific if it was absent from the healthy and MS cohorts, from around 960 published viral clones and from other ImmuneACCESS disease sequences. Through fastp at Q25 and MiXCR, TCRdb rebuilt clones from the public reads, retaining in-frame beta chains. Rows are unified per CDR3 protein, each entry keeping the most common DNA and genes. TCRdb, not the authors, supplied the V and J calls. The sample has 150,000 to 200,000 distinct CDR3 sequences on record, approximately 95% of them singletons. Around 0.16% of the sample lies in the top ten.

Relative to germline, V is missing 4 bases and J is missing 10 bases, with 10 bases of the junction outside any gene match. Sequences MDHEN (CDR1) and SYDVKM (CDR2) are obtained from the germline V gene. The CDR3, cysteine through phenylalanine, is 15 amino acids long. The kept DNA is CDR3 alone, 45 bases in frame from the first base. The data originate from a study of CD8 T cells in Susac syndrome (dated by TCRdb to between 2018 and 2021). Background for the entire study: Among the Susac syndrome patients who were sequenced, clinically active disease was present in more than 5 and clinical remission was observed in fewer than 10. At blood withdrawal, Susac syndrome patients were therapy-naive, treated with corticosteroids (with IVIg additionally given to some), or treated with IVIg alone. The study used repertoire sequencing to test whether antigen drove CD8+ T cell activation and differentiation in Susac syndrome. Clonality of the CD8+ T cell repertoire was compared between roughly 13 healthy donors, roughly 14 Susac syndrome patients and approximately 16 multiple sclerosis patients.

Overall study outcomes, separate from this receptor: The study acknowledged that relatively few individuals were included in the TCR sequencing and HLA analysis. Sixteen Susac-specific public clones were identified in the total CD8+ repertoire, and several Susac-specific public clones were identified in the CD8+ TEMRA repertoire. Clonal expansion was seen in Susac syndrome CD8+ repertoires, peaking in CD8+ TEMRA cells and being greater in clinically active patients than in remitting ones.

The chain was built from TRBV28 and TRBJ2-1; 10 junctional bases match TRBD2. The receptor was isolated from a human donor with Susac syndrome. Input material: CD8+ T cells from PBMCs. The bases are TGTGCCAGCAGTTCCGGACTAGCGGAGCTAAGGGAGCAGTTCTTC. Translated, this is CASSSGLAELREQFF.